What follows are 14 T cell receptor beta chains derived from one specimen sequenced in a study of PD-1 blockade in mismatch repair-deficient tumors. Some clones are missing from TCRdb's copy, which holds only in-frame ones; the method was immunoSEQ multiplex PCR. In the table there are some 51,000 clones, approximately 81% of which are singletons. The specimen was peripheral blood, collected approximately 20 weeks after starting pembrolizumab. The receptors come from an adult with mismatch repair-deficient cancer.

The chain links TRBV7-8 to TRBJ1-1; D is undetermined. From germline, CDR1 is SGHVS and CDR2 FQNEAQ. CDR3 length: 14 residues. The ends were cut back, 4 bases at V and 1 base at J, with 10 bases in the middle. CDR3 residues: CASSSPSRNTEAFF. CDR3 nucleotide sequence: TGTGCCAGCAGCTCTCCTTCACGGAACACTGAAGCTTTCTTT. Complete variable domain (other parts from reference TRBV7-8 and TRBJ1-1): GAGVSQSPRYKVAKRGQDVALRCDPISGHVSLFWYQQALGQGPEFLTYFQNEAQLDKSGLPSDRFFAERPEGSVSTLKIQRTQQEDSAVYLCASSSPSRNTEAFFGQGTRLTVV.

The V gene is TRBV19, the J gene TRBJ2-6; 9 bases map to TRBD1. V was clipped by 2 bases and J by 0 bases; unmatched bases: 11. The CDR3 has 20 residues. Per the germline V gene, CDR1 is LNHDA and CDR2 is SQIVND (reference sequence). CDR3 protein: CASSIHGQGLLSSGANVLTF. The CDR3 region has the DNA TGTGCCAGTAGTATACATGGACAGGGGCTCCTTTCCTCTGGGGCCAACGTCCTGACTTTC.

This clone appeared a few times. The V and J genes are TRBV4-2 and TRBJ2-7; D is undetermined. Trimming pared 8 bases from V and 2 bases from J, leaving 22 bases between. The CDR3 sequence is 16 residues long. Germline lookup yields CDR1 LGHNA and CDR2 YNFKEQ. Here the CDR3 reads CASHPTDAPRPYEQYF. The CDR3 nucleotides read TGTGCCAGCCACCCCACGGACGCCCCCCGCCCCTACGAGCAGTACTTC.

The chain joins TRBV6-5 to TRBJ2-1; tentative D call: TRBD1 (5 bases). The CDR3 runs to 14 residues. CDR1 and CDR2 (germline): MNHEY, SVGAGI. V was trimmed by 5 bases and J by 5 bases, leaving 13 bases between them. The CDR3 coding sequence is TGTGCCAGCAGTGGCAGGGAAGGGGACAATGAGCAGTTCTTC. It is translated as CASSGREGDNEQFF.

The V gene is TRBV7-3, the J gene TRBJ2-6; 8 nucleotides line up with TRBD2. Germline CDR1 and CDR2: SGHTA and FQGTGA. This CDR3 spans 19 amino acids. With V trimmed by 5 bases and J by 0 bases, 12 bases remained unmatched. CDR3 DNA: TGTGCCAGCAGCCCCCCCGGGGGGGGCACTGACTCTGGGGCCAACGTCCTGACTTTC. This sequence encodes CASSPPGGGTDSGANVLTF.

DNA for the CDR3: TGTGCCAGCAGCAATCCCCGGGACGGAATCGGGGGGGCGACCGGGGAGCTGTTTTTT. It encodes CASSNPRDGIGGATGELFF. V usage is TRBV7-8 and J usage is TRBJ2-2, with TRBD2 matching over 8 bases. J lost 5 bases, V lost 5 bases, and 19 bases had no gene match. CDR1 and CDR2 (germline): SGHVS, FQNEAQ. The CDR3 has 19 residues.

This chain links TRBV7-9 with TRBJ2-7; D remains ambiguous. Looked up from germline, CDR1 is SEHNR and CDR2 is FQNEAQ (reference sequence). V dropped 5 bases and J dropped 0 bases, with 8 bases sitting between them. The CDR3 has 13 amino acids. The CDR3 reads CASSPVDSYEQYF. Here the CDR3 DNA reads TGTGCCAGCAGCCCGGTGGACTCCTACGAGCAGTACTTC. The whole variable domain, remainder taken from reference TRBV7-9 and TRBJ2-7, is DTGVSQNPRHKITKRGQNVTFRCDPISEHNRLYWYRQTLGQGPEFLTYFQNEAQLEKSRLLSDRFSAERPKGSFSTLEIQRTEQGDSAMYLCASSPVDSYEQYFGPGTRLTVT.

This chain connects TRBV5-1 to TRBJ2-1; 8 bases are shared with TRBD2. Germline CDR1 and CDR2: SGHRS and YFSETQ. The CDR3 covers 14 residues. V shed 5 bases and J 6 bases; nucleotides not matched to a gene: 7. The CDR3 bases are TGCGCCAGCAGACCGGGACTAGTAATCAATGAGCAGTTCTTC. Its protein is CASRPGLVINEQFF.

The V and J genes are TRBV6-1 and TRBJ1-5, with 7 bases that match TRBD1. V was pared by 6 bases and J by 6 bases, with 11 bases of the junction left unmatched. The CDR3 is made up of 15 amino acids. CDR1 MNHNS and CDR2 SASEGT come from the germline V gene. The DNA of the CDR3 is TGTGCCAGCAGCCTTACAGGGGAGCTGGGTCAGCCCCAGCATTTT. This codes for CASSLTGELGQPQHF.

The chain employs TRBV9 and TRBJ2-5, with D perhaps given as TRBD1 or TRBD2 (5 bases each). The germline V gene encodes CDR1 SGDLS and CDR2 YYNGEE. This CDR3 comprises 15 residues. V was cut by 4 bases and J by 5 bases, with 18 bases left in between. CDR3 sequence reads: CASSRVGAGYETQYF. CDR3 nucleotides: TGTGCCAGCAGCCGCGTCGGGGCGGGTTACGAGACCCAGTACTTC.

The rearrangement uses TRBV30 and TRBJ2-7; 12 bases map to TRBD1. The CDR3 is made up of 14 amino acids. Per germline, CDR1 GTSNPN and CDR2 SVGIG (reference sequence). Trimming took 2 bases from V and 4 from J; bases not matched to a gene: 3. CDR3 loop: CAWSPGQGAYEQYF. The CDR3 nucleotides read TGTGCCTGGAGTCCGGGACAGGGGGCTTACGAGCAGTACTTC.

The chain joins TRBV5-1 to TRBJ2-3; unclear D gene. This CDR3 is 12 amino acids long. Trimming removed 5 bases from V and 2 bases from J, with 6 bases in between. CDR1 is SGHRS, CDR2 YFSETQ, per germline. The CDR3 sequence is CASRDLTDTQYF. In nucleotides, the CDR3 is TGCGCCAGCAGGGACCTCACAGATACGCAGTATTTT.

This clone was seen just once. The rearrangement joins TRBV10-1 to TRBJ1-1; maybe TRBD1 (5 bases). Germline V gene data show CDR1 as WNHNN and CDR2 as SYGVQD (reference sequence). The CDR3 covers 17 residues. V was shortened by 8 bases and J by 0 bases, with 22 bases between the two germline ends. The CDR3 protein is CASPGDLLPKMNTEAFF. CDR3 nucleotides: TGCGCCAGCCCCGGGGACCTTCTTCCCAAAATGAACACTGAAGCTTTCTTT.

The V and J genes are TRBV11-2 and TRBJ1-4; D perhaps matches TRBD1 (5 bases). The CDR3 covers 15 residues. Germline V gives CDR1 SGHAT, CDR2 FQNNGV. V was shortened by 5 bases and J by 7 bases, with 17 bases between the two germline ends. The CDR3 DNA reads as TGTGCCAGCAGCGGGACGGGACTAAGCGGTGAAAAACTGTTTTTT. Translating it yields CASSGTGLSGEKLFF. Supplemented by reference TRBV11-2 and TRBJ1-4, the full variable domain reads EAGVAQSPRYKIIEKRQSVAFWCNPISGHATLYWYQQILGQGPKLLIQFQNNGVVDDSQLPKDRFSAERLKGVDSTLKIQPAKLEDSAVYLCASSGTGLSGEKLFFGSGTQLSVL.